This TCR beta chain was sequenced in a study of identical twins. This clonotype was picked up many times. Its antigen remains unidentified. CDR3 size: 17 residues. Germline CDR1 and CDR2: LGHDT and YNNKEL (reference sequence). V was clipped by 3 bases and J by 0 bases; unmatched bases: 8. Study-wide results and caveats: Fewer insertions characterized abundant cord blood beta clonotypes, whereas memory repertoires showed none. Conclusions came from cross-sectional statistical analysis, not from following the same donors.

TCRdb processed the 5' RACE reads anew with MiXCR; each CDR3 protein has one entry. The profile shows about 240,000 distinct CDR3 sequences, roughly a tenth of them singletons. This rearrangement joins TRBV3-1 to TRBJ2-7; 10 bases map to TRBD2. The TCR sequence derives from a man aged 45-65 years in good health. Sequencing was done on a sample of memory T cells sorted from blood. The chain's CDR3 is CASSHTNSGRSSYEQYF. The CDR3 region has the DNA TGTGCCAGCAGCCATACAAATAGCGGGAGGAGCTCCTACGAGCAGTACTTC.